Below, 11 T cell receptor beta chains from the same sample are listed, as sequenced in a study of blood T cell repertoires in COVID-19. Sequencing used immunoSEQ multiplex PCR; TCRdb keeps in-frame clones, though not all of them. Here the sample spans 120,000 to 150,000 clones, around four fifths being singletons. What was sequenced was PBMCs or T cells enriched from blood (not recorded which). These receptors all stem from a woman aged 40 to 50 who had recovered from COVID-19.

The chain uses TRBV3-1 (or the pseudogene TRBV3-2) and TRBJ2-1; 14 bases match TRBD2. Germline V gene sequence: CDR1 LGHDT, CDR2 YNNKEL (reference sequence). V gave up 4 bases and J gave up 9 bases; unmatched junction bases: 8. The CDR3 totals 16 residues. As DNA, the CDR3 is TGTGCCAGCAGCCCCCCGGGACTAGCGGGAGTGGTTGAGCAGTTCTTC. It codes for CASSPPGLAGVVEQFF.

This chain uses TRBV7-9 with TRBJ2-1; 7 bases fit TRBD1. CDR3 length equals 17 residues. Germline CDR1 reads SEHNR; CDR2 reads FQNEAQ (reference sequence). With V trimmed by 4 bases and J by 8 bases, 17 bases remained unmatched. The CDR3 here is CASSSNLGQPSGDEQFF. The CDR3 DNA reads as TGTGCCAGCAGCTCAAATTTGGGACAGCCTAGTGGGGATGAGCAGTTCTTC.

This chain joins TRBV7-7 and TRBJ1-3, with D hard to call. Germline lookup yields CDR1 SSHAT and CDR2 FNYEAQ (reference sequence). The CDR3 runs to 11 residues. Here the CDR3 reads CAGKSGNTIYF. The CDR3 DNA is TGTGCTGGCAAATCTGGAAACACCATATATTTT. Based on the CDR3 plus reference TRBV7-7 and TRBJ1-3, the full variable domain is GAGVSQSPRYKVTKRGQDVTLRCDPISSHATLYWYQQALGQGPEFLTYFNYEAQPDKSGLPSDRFSAERPEGSISTLTIQRTEQRDSAMYRCAGKSGNTIYFGEGSWLTVV.

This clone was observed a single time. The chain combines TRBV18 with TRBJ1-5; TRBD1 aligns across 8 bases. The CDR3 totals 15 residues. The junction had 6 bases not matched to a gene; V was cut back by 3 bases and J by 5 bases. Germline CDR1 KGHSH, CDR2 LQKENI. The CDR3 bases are TGTGCCAGCTCACCTCAGGGGGCGAGTGATCAGCCCCAGCATTTT. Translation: CASSPQGASDQPQHF.

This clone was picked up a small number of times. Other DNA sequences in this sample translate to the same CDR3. CDR3 in amino acids: CASSTGLNTEAFF. For the CDR3, the DNA is TGTGCCAGTTCCACGGGGTTGAACACTGAAGCTTTCTTT. The chain recombines TRBV19 with TRBJ1-1, with D unresolved. Germline CDR1 and CDR2: LNHDA and SQIVND (reference sequence). The CDR3 covers 13 residues. The V end lost 8 bases, the J end lost 0 bases, and 10 bases lay between the germline ends.

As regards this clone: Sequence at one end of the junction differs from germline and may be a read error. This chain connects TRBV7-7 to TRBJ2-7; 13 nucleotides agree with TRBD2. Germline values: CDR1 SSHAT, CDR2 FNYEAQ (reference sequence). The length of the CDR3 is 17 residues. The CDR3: CASSPGLAGPSSYEQYF. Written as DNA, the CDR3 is TGTGCTAGCAGCCCGGGACTAGCGGGGCCTAGCTCCTACGAGCAGTACTTC.

DNA for the CDR3: TGTGCCAGCAGCGTAGGGGACAGGGGGCATCACAATGAGCAGTTCTTC. As protein: CASSVGDRGHHNEQFF. This sequence joins TRBV9 and TRBJ2-1; 12 bases match TRBD1. The CDR3 has 16 amino acids. The germline V gene has CDR1 SGDLS and CDR2 YYNGEE. V shed 0 bases and J 5 bases; nucleotides not matched to a gene: 3. Complete variable domain (other parts from reference TRBV9 and TRBJ2-1): DSGVTQTPKHLITATGQRVTLRCSPRSGDLSVYWYQQSLDQGLQFLIQYYNGEERAKGNILERFSAQQFPDLHSELNLSSLELGDSALYFCASSVGDRGHHNEQFFGPGTRLTVL.

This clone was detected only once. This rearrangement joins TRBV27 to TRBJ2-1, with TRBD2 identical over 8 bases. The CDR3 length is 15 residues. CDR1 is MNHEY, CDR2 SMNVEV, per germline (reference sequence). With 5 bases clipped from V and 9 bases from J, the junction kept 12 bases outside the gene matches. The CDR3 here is CASSAGTRSMSEQFF. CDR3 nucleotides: TGTGCCAGCAGTGCCGGGACTAGAAGTATGAGTGAGCAGTTCTTC.

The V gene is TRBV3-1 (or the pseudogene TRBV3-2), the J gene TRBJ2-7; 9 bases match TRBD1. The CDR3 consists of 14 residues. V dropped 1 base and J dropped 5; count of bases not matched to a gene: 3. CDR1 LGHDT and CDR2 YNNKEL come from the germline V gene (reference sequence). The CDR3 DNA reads TGTGCCAGCAGCCAAGGACAGGGGGTCAACGAGCAGTACTTC. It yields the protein CASSQGQGVNEQYF.

CDR3 region: CAWSTIYSYGYTF. The CDR3, as DNA: TGTGCCTGGTCCACCATTTACAGCTATGGCTACACCTTC. This sequence joins TRBV30 and TRBJ1-2; D is uncertain. CDR1 is GTSNPN and CDR2 is SVGIG in the germline V gene (reference sequence). The CDR3 totals 13 residues. Between the trimmed V and J ends, which lost 5 bases and 4 bases, there was a span of 14 bases.

CDR3 sequence: CASSQGRARGNYGYTF. CDR3 bases: TGCGCCAGCAGCCAAGGTCGGGCCCGAGGGAACTATGGCTACACCTTC. The rearrangement uses TRBV4-1 and TRBJ1-2; no clear D gene. Germline V lookup: CDR1 MGHRA, CDR2 YSYEKL. Trimming removed 1 base from V and 2 bases from J, with 14 bases in between. CDR3 length: 16 residues.